This T cell receptor (beta chain) was sequenced in a study of cytomegalovirus exposure and HLA in healthy donors. General study results and limits: In an earlier analysis, productive rearrangement rates for most beta V segments clustered near 90% or 30%.

It was with 60 Vbeta and 13 Jbeta primers that the PCR ran. As originally analysed: Later reanalysis found around 84 million unique TCR beta chains, some 10 million of them shared. Using immunoSEQ multiplex PCR, the repertoire was profiled, and TCRdb retains in-frame clones only, with some absent. V and J calls and clone size follow that table, whereas D and trimming were derived from the DNA. Altogether 100,000 to 150,000 clones are present, about 80% being singletons, with the ten largest covering 8.8%. There are 14 residues in the CDR3. The ends were cut back, 5 bases at V and 4 bases at J, with 14 bases in the middle. Germline CDR1 reads MDHEN; CDR2 reads SYDVKM. On this clone: Its antigen is still unknown.

The rearrangement links TRBV28 to TRBJ1-1, with D maybe TRBD1 (6 bases). The clonotype comes from a female donor in good health and CMV-seropositive. The specimen was PBMCs. The DNA of the CDR3 is TGTGCCAGCAGTAATACAGGGAGTATCACTGAAGCTTTCTTT. Its protein product is CASSNTGSITEAFF. Based on the CDR3 plus reference TRBV28 and TRBJ1-1, the full variable domain is DVKVTQSSRYLVKRTGEKVFLECVQDMDHENMFWYRQDPGLGLRLIYFSYDVKMKEKGDIPEGYSVSREKKERFSLILESASTNQTSMYLCASSNTGSITEAFFGQGTRLTVV.